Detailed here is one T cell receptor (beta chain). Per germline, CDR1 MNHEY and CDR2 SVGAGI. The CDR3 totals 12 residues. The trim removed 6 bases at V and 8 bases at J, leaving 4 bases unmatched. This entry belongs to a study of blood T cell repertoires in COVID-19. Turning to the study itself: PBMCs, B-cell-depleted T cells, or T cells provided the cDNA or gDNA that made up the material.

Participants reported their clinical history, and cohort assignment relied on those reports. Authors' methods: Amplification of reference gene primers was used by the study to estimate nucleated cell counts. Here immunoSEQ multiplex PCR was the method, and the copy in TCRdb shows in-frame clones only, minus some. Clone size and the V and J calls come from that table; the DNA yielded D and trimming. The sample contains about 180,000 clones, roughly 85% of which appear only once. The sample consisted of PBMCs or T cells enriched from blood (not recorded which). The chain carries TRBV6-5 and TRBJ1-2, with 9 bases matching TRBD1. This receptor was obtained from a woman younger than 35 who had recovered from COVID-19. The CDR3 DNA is TGTGCCAGCAGCCCGGGACAGGGCGGCTACACCTTC. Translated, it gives CASSPGQGGYTF.